These 12 T cell receptor beta chains originate from one sample sequenced in a study of blood T cell repertoires in COVID-19. TCRdb's table, derived via immunoSEQ multiplex PCR, lists solely in-frame clones and lacks some. This table holds 200,000 to 250,000 clones, about 83% found once. Input material: peripheral blood. The receptors shown here come from a man over 45 with acute or convalescent COVID-19.

The sample holds one count of this clone. The genes are TRBV4-2 and TRBJ2-7; a possible D gene is TRBD2 (6 bases). V was cut by 0 bases and J by 0 bases, with 15 bases left in between. This CDR3 region has 17 residues. Germline values: CDR1 LGHNA, CDR2 YNFKEQ. This chain's CDR3 is CASSQDASGLLSYEQYF. The CDR3 DNA reads as TGTGCCAGCAGCCAAGATGCCAGCGGGCTACTCTCCTACGAGCAGTACTTC.

The J gene is TRBJ2-7, the V gene TRBV28, with a weak D call TRBD2 (5 bases). Germline V lookup: CDR1 MDHEN, CDR2 SYDVKM. Trimming cost V 2 bases and J 6 bases, with 8 bases left between them. This CDR3 region has 12 residues. CDR3 in amino acids: CASSLPGFEQYF. CDR3 coding DNA: TGTGCCAGCAGTTTACCGGGGTTCGAGCAGTACTTC.

This clone appeared a single time. This chain's CDR3 is CASSFRGIGDHRKNEKLFF. As DNA, the CDR3 is TGTGCCAGCAGCTTTAGGGGGATAGGGGATCACCGTAAGAATGAAAAACTGTTTTTT. The genes are TRBV7-9 and TRBJ1-4; D is possibly TRBD1 (6 bases). There are 19 residues in the CDR3. Trimming pared 3 bases from V and 5 bases from J, leaving 25 bases between. Germline CDR1 SEHNR, CDR2 FQNEAQ (reference sequence).

The chain is built from TRBV11-2 and TRBJ1-1; D might be TRBD1 (5 bases). Germline V gives CDR1 SGHAT, CDR2 FQNNGV. Trimming left V 0 bases short and J 4 bases short, with 15 bases between. The CDR3 spans 16 residues. The CDR3 DNA is TGTGCCAGCAGCTTAGATATTCAGGGATGGAGCACTGAAGCTTTCTTT. It encodes CASSLDIQGWSTEAFF.

The gene calls are TRBV24-1 and TRBJ2-3; D unclear. Trimming cost V 2 bases and J 3 bases, with 11 bases left between them. Germline loops: CDR1 KGHDR, CDR2 SFDVKD. The CDR3 contains 15 residues. As DNA, the CDR3 is TGTGCCACCAGTGATTCGGGTTCGGGTACAGATACGCAGTATTTT. This encodes CATSDSGSGTDTQYF.

This chain uses TRBV5-4 with TRBJ1-2; possibly TRBD1 for D (5 bases). V was shortened by 4 bases and J by 8 bases, with 15 bases between the two germline ends. CDR1 is SGHNT, CDR2 YYREEE, per germline (reference sequence). This CDR3 contains 13 residues. Written as DNA, the CDR3 is TGTGCCAGCAGCCTACTCCAGGGTGGGGGCTACACCTTC. It specifies CASSLLQGGGYTF.

V usage is TRBV6-4 and J usage is TRBJ2-3; TRBD2 matches at 10 bases. Germline CDR1 and CDR2: MRHNA and SNTAGT. V lost 2 bases to trimming and J lost 4 bases; unmatched junction nucleotides: 9. This CDR3 has 17 amino acids. The CDR3 region is CASSDNASGGLPDTQYF. The CDR3 DNA sequence: TGTGCCAGCAGTGACAATGCTAGCGGGGGCCTCCCAGATACGCAGTATTTT.

The V call is TRBV7-8, the J call TRBJ1-5, with 7 bases lining up with TRBD1. J lost 6 bases, V lost 5 bases, and 1 base had no gene match. In germline, CDR1 is SGHVS, CDR2 FQNEAQ. The length of the CDR3 is 12 residues. The chain's CDR3 is CASSGQAQPQHF. In DNA, the CDR3 is TGTGCCAGCAGCGGACAGGCTCAGCCCCAGCATTTT.

The J gene is TRBJ2-7, the V gene TRBV6-2 or TRBV6-3; D possibly matches TRBD1 or TRBD2 (7 bases each). There are 12 residues in the CDR3. V dropped 6 bases and J dropped 6 bases, with 12 bases sitting between them. Germline V lookup: CDR1 MNHEY, CDR2 SVGEGT. CDR3: CASSRGGSEQYF. The CDR3 nucleotides read TGTGCCAGCAGCAGGGGGGGTTCCGAGCAGTACTTC.

This chain joins TRBV4-2 and TRBJ1-4, with TRBD1 identical over 8 bases. The CDR3 extends over 15 amino acids. CDR1 and CDR2 (germline): LGHNA, YNFKEQ. V shed 3 bases and J 4 bases; nucleotides not matched to a gene: 4. CDR3 sequence (DNA): TGTGCCAGCAGCCAGAGGGGACAGGTTAATGAAAAACTGTTTTTT. It specifies CASSQRGQVNEKLFF.

J is TRBJ2-5 and V is TRBV2, with D unclear. This CDR3 is 12 amino acids long. V was pared by 2 bases and J by 5 bases, with 6 bases between. The V gene's germline CDR1 is SNHLY and CDR2 FYNNEI. The CDR3 bases are TGTGCCAGCAGTGAAACTACGGAGACCCAGTACTTC. It specifies CASSETTETQYF.

This clone was seen a single time. The chain joins TRBV21-1 to TRBJ2-5; the table's D call, TRBD1, has no DNA check behind it. TRBV21-1 is a pseudogene. This CDR3 region has 13 residues. The CDR3 loop is CASSKTGRETQYF. The CDR3 region has the DNA TGTGCCAGCAGCAAAACAGGGAGAGAGACCCAGTACTTC.